The T cell receptor (beta chain) described here comes from a study of T cell clones after liver transplantation (dated by TCRdb to about 2019). With respect to the entire study: The samples were obtained from ITN030ST, a randomized trial that attempted immunosuppression withdrawal within 2 years after liver transplantation. As an antigen-independent comparator for donor-reactive sequences, third party-reactive TCRbeta sequences were also identified from pre-transplant MLRs. A cohort of 8 liver transplant recipients was studied, of whom 3 were classified as tolerant and 5 as non-tolerant. Of the eight recipients, a few were HCV-positive, while the remaining recipients had been transplanted for non-autoimmune, non-viral indications. Tolerance meant complete immunosuppression withdrawal for at least one year without liver enzymes rising beyond twice the upper limit of normal. Donor-reactive T cell clones were identified by TCRbeta sequencing following a pre-transplant mixed lymphocyte reaction and were subsequently tracked in post-transplant blood. Blood samples were collected pre-transplant, pre-randomization before withdrawal, and post-randomization after either complete withdrawal or failed withdrawal. The subjects received no induction therapy and were kept on standard immunosuppression until randomization at 12-24 months post-transplant. Paper-wide results and their limitations: Conclusions were preliminary, limited by small, heterogeneous patient numbers and non-standardized post-transplant time points. The decline in donor-reactive sequences exceeded the decline in third party-reactive sequences, suggesting partial antigen-specific deletion that was unrelated to withdrawal success. In 5 of 8 subjects, circulating donor-reactive CD4 TCRbeta sequences decreased significantly after transplant, regardless of tolerance or HCV status. In a couple of subjects, low numbers of available donor cells limited the measurable donor-reactive repertoire. Since no allograft tissue specimens were available, donor-reactive T cells may have migrated into the graft instead of being deleted. When repertoire turnover was taken into account, detection of donor-reactive sequences was significantly reduced in 7 of 8 subjects for CD4 and in 8 of 8 subjects for CD8.

Unstimulated PBMCs, after thawing, were stained for CD3, CD4 and CD8 and then FACS-sorted into CD3+CD4+ and CD3+CD8+ populations. Each of the 8 studied subjects was randomized to immunosuppression withdrawal. The Qiagen DNeasy Blood and Tissue Kit was used to isolate genomic DNA. V is pruned by 5 bases and J by 6 bases, leaving 11 bases of the junction without a gene match. The CDR3 contains 16 residues, cysteine and phenylalanine counted. Left in the record is the CDR3 DNA by itself, 48 bases read in frame from the first base. On this clone itself: The specificity of this receptor is unknown. No quality values exist for individual bases; no much larger clone is one base distant.

High-throughput TCRbeta CDR3 sequencing of frozen genomic DNA was performed by immunoSEQ, including PCR amplification, mapping, bias correction and internal controls. Concerning the study's data processing: Only productive rearrangements were retained, and each unique TCRbeta sequence was defined by its CDR3 nucleotide sequence together with its V and J gene. Donor-reactive sequences required at least 5-fold expansion in CFSE-low cells versus unstimulated pre-transplant cells and at least 0.01% frequency. Per-subject minimum frequency thresholds, based on the lowest-template unstimulated sample, ensured at least 90% detection power. Jensen-Shannon divergence between the top 1000 TCRbeta sequences post-transplant and pre-transplant was used to measure repertoire turnover. Changes in detection of donor-reactive sequences were assessed with two-sided Fisher's exact tests. TCRdb mirrors the immuneACCESS table, restricted to in-frame sequences. Some clones are absent from its copies; in checked studies, under half trace to an unresolved V gene, and the reason for the others is unknown. V, J and clone size are taken as reported in that table, and D and trimming were inferred from the DNA itself. Recorded for this sample are about 20,000 clones; about 77% of them occurred a single time. Roughly 33% of the sample is held by the ten biggest clonotypes.

This sequence uses TRBV23-1 and TRBJ1-2, with 11 central nucleotides matching TRBD1. TRBV23-1 is noted as an ORF with a role that remains uncertain. The TCR comes from a human patient who received a liver transplant. Once a transplant has taken place, some T cells may be donor derived. The sequences come from CD8+ T cells from blood, collected roughly 55 months after liver transplant. The CDR3 protein is CASSFWTGGVRHGYTF. Here is the DNA: TGCGCCAGCAGTTTCTGGACAGGGGGCGTCCGGCATGGCTACACCTTC.